This T cell receptor (beta chain) was captured in a study of prognosis after radiotherapy for stage I lung cancer. Across the study: Radiotherapy took the form of SBRT (3 to 5 fractions) with a biologically effective dose of at least 100 Gy.

The CDR3 loop spans 17 amino acids. J lost 7 bases, V lost 3 bases, and 12 bases had no gene match. CDR1 is ENHRY and CDR2 is SYGVKD in the germline V gene. Two-round multiplex PCR, the amplification method, yielded TCR beta CDR3 from genomic DNA. First-round PCR amplification was performed with primers specific to each TRBV and TRBJ gene. It was universal primers that the second PCR round used. TCRdb re-analysed the multiplex PCR reads in MiXCR, keeping a single row per CDR3 protein. The sample yields roughly 11,000 distinct CDR3 sequences, 35% seen once. Sample collection consisted of approximately 5.7 milliliters of peripheral blood drawn at each of two time points. Worth noting for this clonotype: This sequence is one base from a far larger clone and is likely a read error.

This TCR came from a donor aged 50 or older with non-small cell lung cancer. The gene calls are TRBV10-3 and TRBJ2-7, with 13 bases matching TRBD2. The sample here was PBMCs, taken before or after stereotactic body radiation therapy (not recorded which). The CDR3 DNA sequence: TGTGCCATCAGTGAACGGACTAGCGGGAGTGGGAGTAATGAGCAGTACTTC. Protein: CAISERTSGSGSNEQYF.